This is a list of T cell receptor beta chains from one sample in a study of CD8+CD57+ T cells in acquired aplastic anemia. TCRdb reprocessed the reads via MiXCR and lists one record per CDR3 protein. The sample holds about 180,000 distinct CDR3 sequences, 48% seen once. Sequences were obtained from sorted CD4+, CD8+, or CD8+CD57+ T cells (not recorded which) from PBMCs. These receptors all come from a human donor with aplastic anemia. Each CDR3 is given with its conserved first and last residue. A D gene is named only where the DNA matches it firmly. Rows give clone size only sometimes, using once, few, many, or a class for an expanded clone.

size: once
D: TRBD2
V: TRBV11-2
J: TRBJ2-1
length: 17
DNA: TGTGCCAGCAGCCTACTAGCGGGGGGTAGCCGGGTCAATGAGCAGTTCTTC
CDR3: CASSLLAGGSRVNEQFF

size: NA
D: NA
V: TRBV12-3/TRBV12-4
J: TRBJ1-2
length: 13
DNA: TGTGCCAGCAGCCCAGACAGCGACTATGGCTACACCTTC
CDR3: CASSPDSDYGYTF

size: NA
D: NA
V: TRBV2
J: TRBJ2-5
length: 14
DNA: TGTGCCAGCAGGCTGACGGGGCCCCAAGAGACCCTGTACTTC
CDR3: CASRLTGPQETLYF

size: many
D: NA
V: TRBV20-1
J: TRBJ2-3
length: 14
DNA: TGCAGTGCACAACTAGGGGTTACTACAGATACGCAGTATTTT
CDR3: CSAQLGVTTDTQYF

size: many
D: TRBD2
V: TRBV27
J: TRBJ2-5
length: 15
DNA: TGTGCCAGCAGTTTCCGACTAGCGGTCCAAGAGACCCAGTACTTC
CDR3: CASSFRLAVQETQYF

size: NA
D: TRBD1
V: TRBV10-1
J: TRBJ2-7
length: 18
DNA: TGCGCCAGCAGTTACTCGCCGGGACAGGGGACTAACTCCTACCAGCAGTACTTC
CDR3: CASSYSPGQGTNSYQQYF

size: few
D: NA
V: TRBV25-1
J: TRBJ2-3
length: 15
DNA: TGTGCCAGCAGTGAATCAGGACTTCGCACAGATACGCAGTATTTT
CDR3: CASSESGLRTDTQYF

size: few
D: NA
V: TRBV10-3
J: TRBJ2-5
length: 14
DNA: TGTGCCATCAGCCAGACAGGGGAGGGGGAGACCCAGTACTTC
CDR3: CAISQTGEGETQYF

size: few
D: NA
V: TRBV10-3
J: TRBJ2-5
length: 12
DNA: TGTGCCATCAGTGAGCGTAGGGAGACCCAGTACTTC
CDR3: CAISERRETQYF

size: NA
D: NA
V: TRBV24-1
J: TRBJ2-5
length: 15
DNA: TGTGCCACCAGTGACGGGACATCCTACCAAGAGACCCAGTACTTC
CDR3: CATSDGTSYQETQYF

size: NA
D: TRBD2
V: TRBV25-1
J: TRBJ2-7
length: 13
DNA: TGTGCTAAGCGGGAGGGATCGGTCTACGAGCAGTACTTC
CDR3: CAKREGSVYEQYF